The 25 T cell receptor beta chains listed next were all sequenced from one sample in a study of blood T cell repertoires in COVID-19. Produced via immunoSEQ multiplex PCR; TCRdb's table is partial and in-frame only. The sample lists about 480,000 clones; around nine tenths were seen once. The sequenced sample was PBMCs or T cells enriched from blood (not recorded which). These receptors were taken from a middle-aged woman who had recovered from COVID-19.

This clone was seen just once. The CDR3 coding sequence is TGTGCTAGTGGTTACAGGACTAGCAGTGAGCAGTTCTTC. Protein product: CASGYRTSSEQFF. This rearrangement joins TRBV12-5 to TRBJ2-1; 8 nucleotides match TRBD2. J lost 9 bases, V lost 4 bases, and 5 bases had no gene match. This CDR3 contains 13 residues. Germline values: CDR1 LGHNT, CDR2 FRNRAP.

The rearrangement joins TRBV9 to TRBJ2-1, with 10 bases matching TRBD1. CDR1 and CDR2 (germline): SGDLS, YYNGEE. This CDR3 has 16 residues. Trimming removed 4 bases from V and 4 bases from J; junction bases left unmatched: 8. CDR3 loop: CASSPRTGGNYNEQFF. The CDR3 DNA is TGTGCCAGCAGCCCTCGGACAGGGGGTAATTACAATGAGCAGTTCTTC.

There are a few counts of this clone. The CDR3 spells CASSFQVGEYTEAFF. The CDR3 DNA reads TGTGCCAGCAGCTTTCAAGTCGGGGAATACACTGAAGCTTTCTTT. The chain employs TRBV7-8 and TRBJ1-1, with D hard to call. Trimming took 3 bases from V and 3 from J, leaving 14 bases between them. The germline CDR1 and CDR2 sequences are SGHVS and FQNEAQ. CDR3 size: 15 residues.

The chain combines TRBV4-2 with TRBJ2-7; TRBD1 agrees at 7 bases. Germline V gene sequence: CDR1 LGHNA, CDR2 YNFKEQ. J lost 2 bases, V lost 1 base, and 8 bases had no gene match. This CDR3 has 16 residues. The CDR3 DNA follows: TGTGCCAGCAGCCAAGCGCCTGGACAGGCCGCCTACGAGCAGTACTTC. This codes for CASSQAPGQAAYEQYF.

The gene calls are TRBV6-5 and TRBJ1-2; 7 positions match TRBD1. The germline V gene encodes CDR1 MNHEY and CDR2 SVGAGI. The V and J ends lost 4 bases and 8 bases, in that order; junction bases with no gene match: 13. The CDR3 contains 15 residues. Here the CDR3 reads CASSSPGTAPQGYTF. CDR3 DNA: TGTGCCAGCAGTTCCCCCGGGACAGCCCCCCAAGGCTACACCTTC.

The V and J genes are TRBV7-2 and TRBJ2-7; 7 nucleotides line up with TRBD1. The CDR3 runs to 15 residues. The V segment lost 5 bases and the J segment 9 bases; nucleotides outside the gene matches: 16. Germline V gene data show CDR1 as SGHTA and CDR2 as FQGNSA. The CDR3 reads CASSPVPGQVVAQYF. The CDR3 nucleotides are TGTGCCAGCAGCCCCGTGCCCGGACAGGTTGTTGCGCAGTACTTC. The whole variable domain, filled in from reference TRBV7-2 and TRBJ2-7, reads GAGVSQSPSNKVTEKGKDVELRCDPISGHTALYWYRQSLGQGLEFLIYFQGNSAPDKSGLPSDRFSAERTGGSVSTLTIQRTQQEDSAVYLCASSPVPGQVVAQYFGPGTRLTVT.

The chain uses TRBV5-4 and TRBJ2-5; the match to TRBD1 covers 12 bases. This CDR3 has 16 residues. J was trimmed by 4 bases and V by 6 bases; bases with no gene match: 10. Germline V lookup: CDR1 SGHNT, CDR2 YYREEE (reference sequence). CDR3 residues: CASTAGTGGAGETQYF. In nucleotides, the CDR3 is TGTGCCAGCACAGCGGGGACAGGGGGCGCGGGAGAGACCCAGTACTTC.

Only one count was recorded for this clone. The chain has TRBV28 and TRBJ2-1; the match to TRBD2 covers 7 bases. This CDR3 spans 15 amino acids. J gave up 2 bases and V 6 bases, and 7 bases lay outside the gene matches. Per the germline V gene, CDR1 is MDHEN and CDR2 is SYDVKM. CDR3 in amino acids: CASSAKRDTYNEQFF. The CDR3 nucleotides are TGTGCCAGCAGCGCGAAGCGGGATACCTACAATGAGCAGTTCTTC. The full variable domain, its missing parts supplied by reference TRBV28 and TRBJ2-1, is DVKVTQSSRYLVKRTGEKVFLECVQDMDHENMFWYRQDPGLGLRLIYFSYDVKMKEKGDIPEGYSVSREKKERFSLILESASTNQTSMYLCASSAKRDTYNEQFFGPGTRLTVL.

The chain has TRBV5-1 and TRBJ2-1; tentatively, D is TRBD2 (6 bases). V dropped 0 bases and J dropped 0 bases, with 25 bases sitting between them. The CDR3 totals 21 residues. The germline V gene has CDR1 SGHRS and CDR2 YFSETQ. The CDR3 DNA reads as TGCGCCAGCAGCTTGGTAGGTAGCGGACCCGTGACCCAAAACTCCTACAATGAGCAGTTCTTC. It encodes CASSLVGSGPVTQNSYNEQFF.

J is TRBJ1-6 and V is TRBV9; TRBD1 aligns across 8 bases. Germline-derived CDR1 and CDR2 are SGDLS and YYNGEE. V dropped 4 bases and J dropped 10; count of bases not matched to a gene: 4. The CDR3 sequence is 13 residues long. The CDR3 sequence is CASSLRQGSPLHF. CDR3 DNA: TGTGCCAGCAGCTTACGACAGGGGTCACCCCTCCACTTT.

The chain is built from TRBV14 and TRBJ2-7; 7 bases match TRBD1. Germline CDR1 reads SGHDN; CDR2 reads FVKESK. Germline trimming cut 2 bases from V and 3 bases from J; bases unmatched to any gene: 7. This CDR3 is built from 15 residues. In nucleotides, the CDR3 is TGTGCCAGCAGCCAACTGGGGACAGTTAGCTACGAGCAGTACTTC. This gives the protein CASSQLGTVSYEQYF.

The gene calls are TRBV19 and TRBJ2-7, with TRBD2 as a possible D gene (5 bases). The CDR3 extends over 15 amino acids. Germline V CDR1 and CDR2: LNHDA, SQIVND (reference sequence). Trimming left V 5 bases short and J 2 bases short, with 16 bases between. As DNA, the CDR3 is TGTGCCAGTAGTCGTTCGCGAGCGGACCCCTACGAGCAGTACTTC. Amino acids: CASSRSRADPYEQYF.

This CDR3 reads CASSPRGGMGYEQYF. The CDR3 DNA follows: TGTGCCAGCAGCCCGAGGGGGGGTATGGGATACGAGCAGTACTTC. The chain carries TRBV6-5 and TRBJ2-7, with D possibly being TRBD2 (7 bases). V lost 6 bases and J lost 4, with 19 bases in between. CDR1 is MNHEY, CDR2 SVGAGI, per germline. This CDR3 is 15 amino acids long.

This clone was observed once. The chain combines TRBV2 with TRBJ2-2; TRBD2 matches at 9 bases. Germline CDR1 reads SNHLY; CDR2 reads FYNNEI. The CDR3 contains 15 residues. The trim removed 2 bases at V and 13 bases at J, leaving 11 bases unmatched. The chain's CDR3 is CASSESSGRYQGLFF. CDR3 nucleotides: TGTGCCAGCAGTGAATCGAGCGGGAGGTACCAGGGGCTGTTTTTT.

The chain employs TRBV6-6 and TRBJ2-7; a possible D gene is TRBD2 (5 bases). The V end lost 5 bases, the J end lost 6 bases, and 11 bases lay between the germline ends. This CDR3 has 12 amino acids. Germline values: CDR1 MNHNY, CDR2 SVGAGI (reference sequence). The CDR3 DNA sequence: TGTGCCAGCAGTATCGGGGTGGTCGAGCAGTACTTC. Translation: CASSIGVVEQYF.

The chain links TRBV30 to TRBJ1-6; possible D gene TRBD1, 5 bases. Per the germline V gene, CDR1 is GTSNPN and CDR2 is SVGIG (reference sequence). The V and J ends lost 7 bases and 5 bases respectively, with 21 bases between them. The CDR3 sequence is 16 residues long. In DNA form, the CDR3 reads TGTGCCTCCAAAAATCTTCAGACAGAGAATAATTCACCCCTCCACTTT. Translating gives CASKNLQTENNSPLHF.

The genes are TRBV5-1 and TRBJ1-5; perhaps TRBD1 as D (6 bases). CDR1 and CDR2 from the germline V gene are SGHRS and YFSETQ. This CDR3 spans 15 amino acids. Trimming removed 4 bases from V and 4 bases from J, with 15 bases in between. The CDR3 is CASSEDRGLNQPQHF. CDR3 nucleotide sequence: TGCGCCAGCAGCGAGGACAGAGGGTTAAATCAGCCCCAGCATTTT.

This chain connects TRBV6-2 or TRBV6-3 to TRBJ1-5; TRBD1 matches at 7 bases. Germline V gives CDR1 MNHEY, CDR2 SVGEGT. V was clipped by 0 bases and J by 5 bases; unmatched bases: 4. The length of the CDR3 is 15 residues. CDR3 loop: CASSYSDRWDQPQHF. The CDR3 nucleotides read TGTGCCAGCAGTTACTCGGACAGGTGGGATCAGCCCCAGCATTTT.

This clone was detected a few times. The chain employs TRBV25-1 and TRBJ1-4; D not certain. The CDR3 is 14 amino acids. CDR1 is MGHDK, CDR2 SYGVNS, per germline. The V end was cut by 3 bases, the J end by 5 bases, with 10 bases between. The CDR3 region is CASSDLGANEKLFF. Written as DNA, the CDR3 is TGTGCCAGCAGTGATCTCGGAGCAAATGAAAAACTGTTTTTT.

The chain recombines TRBV2 with TRBJ1-1; the match to TRBD1 covers 7 bases. Germline CDR1 SNHLY, CDR2 FYNNEI. J was trimmed by 0 bases and V by 7 bases; bases with no gene match: 8. The CDR3 runs to 15 residues. This chain's CDR3 is CASTQEDRMNTEAFF. The CDR3 DNA reads as TGTGCCAGCACCCAAGAGGACAGGATGAACACTGAAGCTTTCTTT.

V usage is TRBV13 and J usage is TRBJ1-4, with D perhaps TRBD1 (6 bases). Germline V CDR1 and CDR2: PRHDT, FYEKMQ (reference sequence). Deletions cut 4 bases from V and 0 bases from J, with 6 bases between. The CDR3 has 14 residues. The CDR3 loop is CASSYRATNEKLFF. The DNA for the CDR3 is TGTGCCAGCAGCTACAGGGCAACTAATGAAAAACTGTTTTTT.

This chain links TRBV25-1 with TRBJ2-1; 10 bases map to TRBD2. V lost 5 bases, J lost 3 bases, and 7 bases stayed unmatched. CDR1 is MGHDK, CDR2 SYGVNS, per germline. CDR3 size: 16 residues. CDR3 region: CASSPSGRGGYNEQFF. CDR3 coding DNA: TGTGCCAGCAGTCCCAGCGGGAGGGGGGGCTACAATGAGCAGTTCTTC.

The V gene is TRBV12-3 or TRBV12-4, the J gene TRBJ1-1; D is ambiguous. The V and J ends lost 1 base and 5 bases respectively, with 8 bases between them. CDR3 length equals 13 residues. For the CDR3, the DNA is TGTGCCAGCAGTTTAGGAGGGTTTACTGAAGCTTTCTTT. Its protein product is CASSLGGFTEAFF.

The rearrangement joins TRBV29-1 to TRBJ2-1; 7 bases match TRBD2. Trimming took 6 bases from V and 3 from J; bases not matched to a gene: 17. Germline V gene lookup returns CDR1 SQVTM and CDR2 ANQGSEA. The CDR3 contains 17 residues. CDR3: CSVVRAGDESGYNEQFF. The DNA for the CDR3 is TGCAGCGTGGTGAGGGCGGGAGATGAATCGGGCTACAATGAGCAGTTCTTC.

This clone was counted only a few times. The chain combines TRBV18 with TRBJ1-3; 7 nucleotides line up with TRBD1. Per germline, CDR1 KGHSH and CDR2 LQKENI. The CDR3 length is 13 residues. The junction had 4 bases not matched to a gene; V was cut back by 4 bases and J by 7 bases. CDR3 nucleotide sequence: TGTGCCAGCTCACAGACACAGGGGAACACCATATATTTT. This translates into CASSQTQGNTIYF. The whole variable domain, remainder taken from reference TRBV18 and TRBJ1-3, is NAGVMQNPRHLVRRRGQEARLRCSPMKGHSHVYWYRQLPEEGLKFMVYLQKENIIDESGMPKERFSAEFPKEGPSILRIQQVVRGDSAAYFCASSQTQGNTIYFGEGSWLTVV.